One TCR beta chain is described in this entry. Trimming cost V 7 bases and J 3 bases, with 10 bases left between them. This CDR3 spans 13 amino acids. Germline CDR1 reads MGHRA; CDR2 reads YSYEKL. The source of the sample is a study of blood T cell repertoires in COVID-19. Assay used: immunoSEQ multiplex PCR; TCRdb lists only in-frame clones, some missing. Among roughly 46,000 clones listed, over 70% were seen once. The chain is built from TRBV4-1 and TRBJ1-3; D gene ambiguous. The TCR was taken from a human donor in a cohort sampled during active COVID-19. Input material: peripheral blood. CDR3 in amino acids: CASTGGIGNTIYF. The DNA of the CDR3 is TGCGCCAGCACGGGAGGAATTGGAAACACCATATATTTT.